These 3 T cell receptor beta chains were sequenced from one sample in a study of cytomegalovirus exposure and HLA in healthy donors. Some clones are missing from TCRdb's copy, which holds only in-frame ones; the method was immunoSEQ multiplex PCR. Of 110,000 to 150,000 clones listed, 94% are singletons. The sequenced material came from PBMCs. The receptors derive from a man younger than 35 in good health and CMV-seropositive.

The V gene is TRBV7-9, the J gene TRBJ2-1; D not certain. The germline CDR1 and CDR2 sequences are SEHNR and FQNEAQ (reference sequence). This CDR3 comprises 15 residues. With 4 bases removed from V and 0 bases from J, the gap between germline ends came to 10 bases. The CDR3 spells CASSSDSSSYNEQFF. Here the CDR3 DNA reads TGTGCCAGCAGCTCCGACTCAAGCTCCTACAATGAGCAGTTCTTC.

This chain joins TRBV11-2 and TRBJ2-1; 9 bases map to TRBD1. The CDR3 runs 15 residues. J lost 2 bases, V lost 4 bases, and 3 bases had no gene match. Germline assignment: CDR1 SGHAT and CDR2 FQNNGV. CDR3 sequence: CASSSTGGAYNEQFF. The CDR3 DNA reads as TGTGCCAGCAGCTCAACAGGGGGCGCCTACAATGAGCAGTTCTTC.

The J gene is TRBJ1-3, the V gene TRBV4-1; no clear D gene. The germline V and J ends were trimmed by 1 base and 4 bases, with 11 bases remaining between them. Looked up from germline, CDR1 is MGHRA and CDR2 is YSYEKL. The CDR3 has 15 residues. The CDR3 sequence: CASSQVPPPGNTIYF. The CDR3 coding sequence is TGCGCCAGCAGCCAAGTCCCCCCCCCGGGAAACACCATATATTTT.